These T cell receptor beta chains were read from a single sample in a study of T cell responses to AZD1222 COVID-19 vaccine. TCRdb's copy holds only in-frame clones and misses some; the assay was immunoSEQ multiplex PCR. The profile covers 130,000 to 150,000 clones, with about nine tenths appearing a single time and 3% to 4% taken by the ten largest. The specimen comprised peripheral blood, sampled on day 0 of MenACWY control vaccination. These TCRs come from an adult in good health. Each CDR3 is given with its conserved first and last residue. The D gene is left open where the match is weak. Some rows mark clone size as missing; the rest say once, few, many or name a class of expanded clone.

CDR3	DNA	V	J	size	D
CASSSYIQGPGELFF	TGTGCCAGCAGCTCATATATACAGGGTCCCGGGGAGCTGTTTTTT	TRBV11-2	TRBJ2-2	few	NA
CATGVTNEKLFF	TGTGCCACCGGGGTAACTAATGAAAAACTGTTTTTT	TRBV2	TRBJ1-4	NA	NA
CASSSGLAGGSYEQYF	TGTGCCAGTAGCTCCGGACTAGCGGGGGGCTCCTACGAGCAGTACTTC	TRBV19	TRBJ2-7	NA	TRBD2
CASSGAGTGLLTTNEKLFF	TGTGCCAGCAGTGGTGCCGGGACAGGGCTCCTTACAACTAATGAAAAACTGTTTTTT	TRBV28	TRBJ1-4	NA	TRBD1
CASTLAGVTGELFF	TGTGCCAGCACCCTAGCGGGGGTCACCGGGGAGCTGTTTTTT	TRBV5-6	TRBJ2-2	NA	TRBD2
CSASRRGGIYEQYF	TGCAGTGCTAGTCGGCGGGGGGGCATTTACGAGCAGTACTTC	TRBV20-1	TRBJ2-7	NA	TRBD2
CASSQDLGGYGYTF	TGCGCCAGCAGCCAAGACTTGGGGGGCTATGGCTACACCTTC	TRBV4-3	TRBJ1-2	NA	NA
CASSLGPTDVLGYTF	TGTGCCAGCAGCTTAGGTCCGACAGACGTTTTAGGCTACACCTTC	TRBV7-6	TRBJ1-2	NA	NA
CASSPQVEGAQGEQYF	TGCGCCAGCAGCCCCCAGGTAGAGGGGGCGCAGGGCGAGCAGTACTTC	TRBV5-1	TRBJ2-7	few	TRBD1
CASSESGGSYTEAFF	TGTGCCAGCAGTGAATCAGGGGGATCTTACACTGAAGCTTTCTTT	TRBV6-1	TRBJ1-1	NA	TRBD1
CSVEEGQDSSGNTIYF	TGCAGCGTTGAAGAAGGGCAGGATAGCTCTGGAAACACCATATATTTT	TRBV29-1	TRBJ1-3	NA	NA
CASSQDLPRQGNNSPLHF	TGCGCCAGCAGCCAAGATCTTCCCCGGCAGGGTAATAATTCACCCCTCCACTTT	TRBV4-3	TRBJ1-6	NA	NA
CAWSAKTVNYGYTF	TGTGCCTGGAGTGCCAAGACAGTTAACTATGGCTACACCTTC	TRBV30	TRBJ1-2	NA	NA
CATSDSYQPQHF	TGTGCCACCAGTGATTCGTATCAGCCCCAGCATTTT	TRBV24-1	TRBJ1-5	once	NA
CASSSRLAGDGELFF	TGTGCCAGCAGTTCGAGACTAGCGGGGGACGGGGAGCTGTTTTTT	TRBV6-5	TRBJ2-2	NA	TRBD2
CASSLLQTPDTF	TGTGCCAGCAGCTTATTACAGACGCCAGACACCTTC	TRBV7-2	TRBJ1-2	NA	NA
CSVGTAYEQYF	TGCAGCGTTGGGACCGCCTACGAGCAGTACTTC	TRBV29-1	TRBJ2-7	NA	NA
CASSLYGGAWDGYTF	TGTGCCAGCAGCTTGTACGGCGGGGCTTGGGATGGCTACACCTTC	TRBV5-6	TRBJ1-2	NA	NA
CASSLSRVRGTEAFF	TGTGCCAGCAGTTTATCGAGGGTAAGGGGGACTGAAGCTTTCTTT	TRBV27	TRBJ1-1	few	NA
CASSLRAGLYEQYF	TGTGCCAGCAGTTTACGAGCAGGATTATACGAGCAGTACTTC	TRBV27	TRBJ2-7	once	NA
CASSDQRVAFSGETQYF	TGTGCCAGCAGTGATCAACGGGTAGCCTTTTCGGGAGAGACCCAGTACTTC	TRBV25-1	TRBJ2-5	NA	NA
CASSHSTGLGSQDTEAFF	TGTGCCAGCAGTCATTCGACAGGGTTGGGTTCTCAGGACACTGAAGCTTTCTTT	TRBV28	TRBJ1-1	NA	TRBD1
CSVEGRGVSNYGYTF	TGCAGCGTTGAAGGCAGGGGAGTAAGTAACTATGGCTACACCTTC	TRBV29-1	TRBJ1-2	NA	NA
CASSRTGSSNQPQHF	TGCGCCAGCAGCCGGACAGGTTCTAGCAATCAGCCCCAGCATTTT	TRBV10-2	TRBJ1-5	NA	TRBD1
CASSYRGETQYF	TGTGCCAGCAGCTACCGAGGGGAAACGCAGTATTTT	TRBV7-3	TRBJ2-3	once	NA